Listed here are 11 T cell receptor beta chains from one sample, sequenced in a study of shared clonotypes between healthy human individuals. The assay was immunoSEQ multiplex PCR, and TCRdb's table has in-frame clones only and misses some. Among 1.6 million or so clones listed, approximately 96% were seen once. The specimen was naive CD4+ T cells sorted from blood. Subset reported: CD45RA+ positively selected. The receptors originated from a young man in good health.

The chain combines TRBV18 with TRBJ2-7; a weak D match, TRBD2 (6 bases). V dropped 6 bases and J dropped 3 bases, with 15 bases sitting between them. The CDR3 covers 14 residues. Germline V gene data show CDR1 as KGHSH and CDR2 as LQKENI. CDR3 nucleotide sequence: TGTGCCAGCTCCTCGGGGGACGGGCGCTACGAGCAGTACTTC. Its protein product is CASSSGDGRYEQYF.

The chain has TRBV9 and TRBJ2-2, with 15 bases that match TRBD2. V was pared by 4 bases and J by 8 bases, with 15 bases of the junction left unmatched. The length of the CDR3 is 19 residues. Germline values: CDR1 SGDLS, CDR2 YYNGEE. CDR3 in DNA: TGTGCCAGCAGCCCCCGGACTAGCGGGAGGGCCAATAGAGAAGGGGAGCTGTTTTTT. This encodes CASSPRTSGRANREGELFF. Looking up the rest from reference TRBV9 and TRBJ2-2 gives the full variable domain: DSGVTQTPKHLITATGQRVTLRCSPRSGDLSVYWYQQSLDQGLQFLIQYYNGEERAKGNILERFSAQQFPDLHSELNLSSLELGDSALYFCASSPRTSGRANREGELFFGEGSRLTVL.

V and J are TRBV19 and TRBJ2-7, with 9 bases fitting TRBD1. Germline values: CDR1 LNHDA, CDR2 SQIVND (reference sequence). This CDR3 contains 16 residues. V lost 3 bases to trimming and J lost 1 base; unmatched junction nucleotides: 7. DNA for the CDR3: TGTGCCAGTAGTATCCTCTTGGGACAGGGTTCCTACGAGCAGTACTTC. Its protein product is CASSILLGQGSYEQYF.

The chain recombines TRBV6-1 with TRBJ1-3, with unresolved D. The CDR3 extends over 13 amino acids. The ends were cut back, 2 bases at V and 11 bases at J, with 13 bases in the middle. CDR1 is MNHNS, CDR2 SASEGT, per germline. This chain's CDR3 is CASSEQPRYAIYF. The DNA for the CDR3 is TGTGCCAGCAGTGAACAGCCGCGGTACGCCATATATTTT.

The V and J genes are TRBV19 and TRBJ2-2; weak D call: TRBD1 (6 bases). The CDR3 is 14 amino acids. Germline assignment: CDR1 LNHDA and CDR2 SQIVND (reference sequence). V shed 2 bases and J shed 3 bases, with 7 bases lying between them. The CDR3 loop is CASSITGYTGELFF. The CDR3 coding sequence is TGTGCCAGTAGTATAACAGGGTACACCGGGGAGCTGTTTTTT.

V usage is TRBV7-6 and J usage is TRBJ1-1; 9 bases are shared with TRBD1. The CDR3 is 17 residues long. Germline-derived CDR1 and CDR2 are SGHVS and FNYEAQ. The trim removed 3 bases at V and 1 base at J, leaving 9 bases unmatched. CDR3 DNA: TGTGCCAGCAGCTTCCTACAGGGGGCTAAGGGGAACACTGAAGCTTTCTTT. It translates to CASSFLQGAKGNTEAFF.

The rearrangement uses TRBV11-1 and TRBJ2-7, with TRBD2 identical over 10 bases. This CDR3 spans 16 amino acids. Germline V gene data show CDR1 as SGHAT and CDR2 as FQDESV (reference sequence). Trimming took 4 bases from V and 2 from J; bases not matched to a gene: 8. CDR3 in amino acids: CASSSRSSGRTYEQYF. The CDR3 nucleotides are TGTGCCAGCAGCTCAAGATCTAGCGGGAGAACCTACGAGCAGTACTTC.

The chain links TRBV5-1 to TRBJ1-4, with D unresolved. The CDR3 sequence is 13 residues long. CDR1 SGHRS and CDR2 YFSETQ come from the germline V gene. The ends were cut back, 5 bases at V and 8 bases at J, with 13 bases in the middle. Here the CDR3 reads CASSSSGVEKLFF. The DNA of the CDR3 is TGCGCCAGCAGTTCCTCCGGCGTCGAAAAACTGTTTTTT.

The rearrangement links TRBV18 to TRBJ1-3; no reliable D call. The CDR3 loop spans 14 amino acids. V was shortened by 1 base and J by 0 bases, with 4 bases between the two germline ends. Per the germline V gene, CDR1 is KGHSH and CDR2 is LQKENI. CDR3: CASSPQYSGNTIYF. The CDR3 DNA sequence: TGTGCCAGCTCACCACAATACTCTGGAAACACCATATATTTT.

V usage is TRBV29-1 and J usage is TRBJ1-2; TRBD1 matches at 8 bases. With 3 bases clipped from V and 6 bases from J, the junction kept 18 bases outside the gene matches. This CDR3 spans 17 amino acids. The germline V gene has CDR1 SQVTM and CDR2 ANQGSEA. Here the CDR3 DNA reads TGCAGCGTTGATCCCTCGGCGTCAGGGGGCGCGGGAAATGGCTACACCTTC. It yields the protein CSVDPSASGGAGNGYTF.

As concerns this clone: Other DNA sequences within the sample encode an identical CDR3. The chain joins TRBV28 to TRBJ2-7; 9 positions agree with TRBD2. Trimming cost V 4 bases and J 0 bases; bases outside gene matches: 4. Germline CDR1 is MDHEN and CDR2 is SYDVKM. The CDR3 consists of 15 residues. CDR3 nucleotide sequence: TGTGCCAGCAGTTCTCTAGCGGGAAGCTCCTACGAGCAGTACTTC. Its protein is CASSSLAGSSYEQYF.